The clone carrying this T cell receptor (beta chain) has a single count. Its target is not known. The sample originates from a study of blood T cells in healthy people across ages. Study-wide results and limits: With age, beta diversity per million T cells declined roughly linearly, significantly by about 40. PBMC samples, being unsorted, prevented any conclusive comparison of naive and antigen-experienced cells. Estimates of diversity drawn from one million T cells were considered underestimates.

Together with a sample-barcoded 5' primer, a J-beta primer mix was included in a second PCR lasting roughly 6 to 12 cycles. Tagging of each cDNA molecule was performed by a template-switch adaptor with 12 random nucleotides. TCRdb independently ran MiXCR on the 5' RACE reads; one entry per CDR3 protein. Here the sample spans about 1.5 million distinct CDR3 sequences, 35% to 45% being singletons. The sequenced sample consisted of blood. The TCR was taken from a woman under 30 in good health.

CDR3 residues: CASSVPGQGTETQYF. CDR3 in DNA: TGTGCCAGCAGTGTCCCGGGACAGGGGACAGAGACCCAGTACTTC. V is TRBV2 and J is TRBJ2-7; 10 bases are shared with TRBD1. The end of the DNA is better explained by TRBJ2-5, so the J call may be wrong. The CDR3 is 15 amino acids. Germline V gives CDR1 SNHLY, CDR2 FYNNEI.